This T cell receptor (beta chain) was documented in a study of blood T cell repertoires in COVID-19. V dropped 5 bases and J dropped 7 bases, with 15 bases sitting between them. Germline V gene lookup returns CDR1 LNHDA and CDR2 SQIVND (reference sequence). This CDR3 is built from 15 residues. TCRdb keeps only in-frame clones here, not all; method: immunoSEQ multiplex PCR. The table lists some 200,000 clones, 75% to 90% of them singletons, with roughly 8% in the top ten. The chain employs TRBV19 and TRBJ1-6; D is possibly TRBD1 (5 bases). This TCR derives from a woman aged 55 to 70 with acute or convalescent COVID-19. What was sequenced was peripheral blood. CDR3 DNA sequence: TGTGCCAGTAGTTCGTCCAGGGCAGCAAATTCACCCCTCCACTTT. Protein: CASSSSRAANSPLHF. The variable domain in full, with the rest retrieved from reference TRBV19 and TRBJ1-6, is DGGITQSPKYLFRKEGQNVTLSCEQNLNHDAMYWYRQDPGQGLRLIYYSQIVNDFQKGDIAEGYSVSREKKESFPLTVTSAQKNPTAFYLCASSSSRAANSPLHFGNGTRLTVT.